This TCR beta chain was retrieved from a study of blood T cell repertoires in COVID-19. Turning to the study itself: Acute and convalescent COVID-19 specimens originated in the United States, Italy and Spain.

Clones were read by immunoSEQ multiplex PCR, and TCRdb kept only the in-frame ones, dropping some. The sample lists approximately 54,000 clones, roughly 89% seen once, with 3.5% to 4.5% in the top ten. This TCR was sampled from a man between 45 and 60 years old with acute or convalescent COVID-19. The specimen sequenced was peripheral blood.

CDR3 region: CAWSRRTGLSGNTIYF. Written as DNA, the CDR3 is TGTGCCTGGAGTCGACGGACGGGACTCTCTGGAAACACCATATATTTT. The chain recombines TRBV30 with TRBJ1-3; D is possibly TRBD1 (5 bases). CDR1 is GTSNPN, CDR2 SVGIG, per germline (reference sequence). The V gene lost 2 bases and the J gene lost 0 bases, with 14 bases spanning the gap. The CDR3 is 16 residues long.